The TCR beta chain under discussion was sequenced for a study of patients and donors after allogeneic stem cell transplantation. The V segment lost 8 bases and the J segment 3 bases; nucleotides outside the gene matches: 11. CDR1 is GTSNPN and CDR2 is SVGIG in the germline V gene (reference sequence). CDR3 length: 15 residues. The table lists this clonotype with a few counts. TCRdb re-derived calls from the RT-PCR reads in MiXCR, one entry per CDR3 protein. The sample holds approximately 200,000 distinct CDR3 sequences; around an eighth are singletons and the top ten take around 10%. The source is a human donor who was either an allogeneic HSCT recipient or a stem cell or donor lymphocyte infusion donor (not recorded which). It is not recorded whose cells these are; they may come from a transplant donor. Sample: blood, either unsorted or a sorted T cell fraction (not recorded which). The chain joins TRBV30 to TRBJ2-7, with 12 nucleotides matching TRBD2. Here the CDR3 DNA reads TGTGCCGGAAGGACTAGCGGGAAAGTTATCTACGAGCAGTACTTC. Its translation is CAGRTSGKVIYEQYF. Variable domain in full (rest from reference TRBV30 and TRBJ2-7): SQTIHQWPATLVQPVGSPLSLECTVEGTSNPNLYWYRQAAGRGLQLLFYSVGIGQISSEVPQNLSASRPQDRQFILSSKKLLLSDSGFYLCAGRTSGKVIYEQYFGPGTRLTVT.